Included here is one T cell receptor (beta chain) sequence, with context. This record belongs to a study of OX40 agonist ivuxolimab in advanced cancers. Background on the study: Patients were treated with intravenous ivuxolimab, dosed at 0.01 to 10 mg/kg and infused every 2 weeks.

Method: immunoSEQ multiplex PCR; TCRdb's copy keeps in-frame clones and lacks some. The table lists 65,000 to 100,000 clones, around 92% of them singletons, with around 6.9% in the top ten. The CDR3 runs to 15 residues. V dropped 6 bases and J dropped 4 bases, with 21 bases sitting between them. Looked up from germline, CDR1 is SQVTM and CDR2 is ANQGSEA. Blood got drawn at baseline, again on cycle 4 day 1, and then on cycle 7 day 1. This receptor was identified in an adult with an advanced solid tumor such as melanoma, head and neck, liver or kidney cancer. Source: CD4+ or CD8+ T cells sorted from blood, taken in a trial of the OX40 agonist ivuxolimab. The chain is built from TRBV29-1 and TRBJ1-2; possible D gene TRBD1, 5 bases. CDR3: CSVANPSGKFYGYTF. The CDR3 DNA reads as TGCAGCGTCGCAAATCCGTCAGGGAAATTCTATGGCTACACCTTC. Using reference TRBV29-1 and TRBJ1-2 for the parts outside the CDR3, the full variable domain is SAVISQKPSRDICQRGTSLTIQCQVDSQVTMMFWYRQQPGQSLTLIATANQGSEATYESGFVIDKFPISRPNLTFSTLTVSNMSPEDSSIYLCSVANPSGKFYGYTFGSGTRLTVV.